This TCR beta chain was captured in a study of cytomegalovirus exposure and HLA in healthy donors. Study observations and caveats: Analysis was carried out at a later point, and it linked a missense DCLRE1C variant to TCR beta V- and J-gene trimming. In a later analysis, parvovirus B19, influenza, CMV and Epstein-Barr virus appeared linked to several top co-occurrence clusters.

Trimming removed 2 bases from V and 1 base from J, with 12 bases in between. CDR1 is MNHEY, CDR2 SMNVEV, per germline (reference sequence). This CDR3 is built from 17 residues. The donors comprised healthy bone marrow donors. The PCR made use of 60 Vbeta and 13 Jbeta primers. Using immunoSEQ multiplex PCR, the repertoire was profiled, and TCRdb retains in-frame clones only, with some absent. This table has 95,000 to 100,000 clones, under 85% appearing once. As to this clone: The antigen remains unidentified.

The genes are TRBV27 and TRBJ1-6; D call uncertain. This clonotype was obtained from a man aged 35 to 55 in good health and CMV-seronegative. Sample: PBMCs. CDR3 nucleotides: TGTGCCAGCAGTTTAGATCTATTAAGTTCCTATAATTCACCCCTCCACTTT. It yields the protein CASSLDLLSSYNSPLHF.